This record covers a single TCR beta chain. Its cognate antigen has yet to be identified. No much larger clone is present one base from it, and per-base qualities are unavailable. This sample was taken from a study of T cell changes during pregnancy in multiple sclerosis (dated by TCRdb to about 2019). Context from the whole study: The study examined how the T cell repertoire changed over the course of pregnancy in women with multiple sclerosis.

As encoded in the germline V gene, CDR1 is SGHDT while CDR2 is YYEEEE. The trim is 0 bases for V and 2 bases for J, with a gap of 6 bases between the germline ends. The CDR3 measures 13 amino acids from cysteine to phenylalanine. Only CDR3 DNA is held: 39 bases, read in frame from base 1. The library was built by means of the immunoSEQ multiplex PCR assay. TCRdb mirrors the immuneACCESS table, restricted to in-frame sequences. Some clones are absent from its copies; in checked studies, under half trace to an unresolved V gene, and the reason for the others is unknown. The sample table lists more than 70,000 clones, about nine tenths of them with a count of one. The ten largest account for under 2% of the sample.

The source was peripheral blood, collected after pregnancy. Rearrangement joined TRBV5-6 to TRBJ2-7, with the D gene not confidently named. This TCR derives from a female donor in good health, enrolled as a control in a pregnancy study. DNA sequence: TGTGCCAGCAGCTTGGTACGGGCCTACGAGCAGTACTTC. Its product reads: CASSLVRAYEQYF.